This TCR beta chain is from a study of OX40 agonist ivuxolimab in advanced cancers. Overall study: Three patients responded partially, comprising one with hepatocellular carcinoma and two with cutaneous melanoma.

Looked up from germline, CDR1 is SGHVS and CDR2 is FQNEAQ. V lost 2 bases and J 3 bases, leaving 11 bases between the germline ends. The CDR3 runs 14 residues. Study results and limitations: Both blood CD4+ and CD8+ T cells showed clonal growth by week 6 at 0.1 to 3.0 mg/kg. Researchers report that CD8+ T cells had, on average, more expanded clones than CD4+.

Libraries were prepared by immunoSEQ multiplex PCR; TCRdb keeps only in-frame clonotypes and omits some of them. The data hold 15,000 to 20,000 clones, with 72% observed a single time. With regard to this clone: Antigen specificity is unknown.

This material consisted of CD4+ or CD8+ T cells sorted from blood, taken in a trial of the OX40 agonist ivuxolimab. V is TRBV7-8 and J is TRBJ2-7; D unclear. This TCR came from an adult with an advanced solid tumor such as melanoma, head and neck, liver or kidney cancer. CDR3 nucleotides: TGTGCCAGCAGCTTAACGGCGAACGGCTACGAGCAGTACTTC. Its protein product is CASSLTANGYEQYF.